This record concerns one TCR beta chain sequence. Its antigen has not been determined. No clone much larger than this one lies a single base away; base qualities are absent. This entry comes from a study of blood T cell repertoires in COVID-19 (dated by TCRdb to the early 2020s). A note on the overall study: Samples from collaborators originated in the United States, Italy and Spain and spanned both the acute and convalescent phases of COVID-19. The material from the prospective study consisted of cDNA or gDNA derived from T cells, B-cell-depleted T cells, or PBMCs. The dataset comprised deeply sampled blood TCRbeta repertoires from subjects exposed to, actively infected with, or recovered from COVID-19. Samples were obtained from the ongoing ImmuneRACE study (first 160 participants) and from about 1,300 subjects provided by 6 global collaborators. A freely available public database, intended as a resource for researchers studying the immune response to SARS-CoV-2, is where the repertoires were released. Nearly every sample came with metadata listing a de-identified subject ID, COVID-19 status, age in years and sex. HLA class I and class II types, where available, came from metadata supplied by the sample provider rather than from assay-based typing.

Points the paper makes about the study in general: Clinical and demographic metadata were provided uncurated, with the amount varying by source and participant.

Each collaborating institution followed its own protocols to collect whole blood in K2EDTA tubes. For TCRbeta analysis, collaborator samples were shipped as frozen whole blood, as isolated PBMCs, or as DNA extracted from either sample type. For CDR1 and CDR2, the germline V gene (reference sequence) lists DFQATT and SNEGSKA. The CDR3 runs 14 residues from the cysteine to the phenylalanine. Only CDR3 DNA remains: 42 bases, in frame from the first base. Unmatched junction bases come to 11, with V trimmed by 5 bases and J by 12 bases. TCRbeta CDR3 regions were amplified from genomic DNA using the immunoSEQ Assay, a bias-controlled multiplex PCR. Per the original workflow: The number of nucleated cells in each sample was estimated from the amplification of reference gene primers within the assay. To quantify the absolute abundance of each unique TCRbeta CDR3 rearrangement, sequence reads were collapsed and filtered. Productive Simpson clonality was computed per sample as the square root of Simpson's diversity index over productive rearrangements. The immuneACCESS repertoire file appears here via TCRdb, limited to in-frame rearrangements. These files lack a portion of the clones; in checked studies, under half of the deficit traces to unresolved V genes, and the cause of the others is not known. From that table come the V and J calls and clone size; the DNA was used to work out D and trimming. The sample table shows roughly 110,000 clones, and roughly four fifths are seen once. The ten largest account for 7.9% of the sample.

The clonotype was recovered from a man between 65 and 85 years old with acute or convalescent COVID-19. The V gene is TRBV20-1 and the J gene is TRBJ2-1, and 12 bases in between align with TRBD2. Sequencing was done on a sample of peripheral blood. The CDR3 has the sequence CSAGGLAGPGGQFF. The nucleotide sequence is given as TGCAGTGCTGGTGGACTAGCGGGACCCGGAGGGCAGTTCTTC.